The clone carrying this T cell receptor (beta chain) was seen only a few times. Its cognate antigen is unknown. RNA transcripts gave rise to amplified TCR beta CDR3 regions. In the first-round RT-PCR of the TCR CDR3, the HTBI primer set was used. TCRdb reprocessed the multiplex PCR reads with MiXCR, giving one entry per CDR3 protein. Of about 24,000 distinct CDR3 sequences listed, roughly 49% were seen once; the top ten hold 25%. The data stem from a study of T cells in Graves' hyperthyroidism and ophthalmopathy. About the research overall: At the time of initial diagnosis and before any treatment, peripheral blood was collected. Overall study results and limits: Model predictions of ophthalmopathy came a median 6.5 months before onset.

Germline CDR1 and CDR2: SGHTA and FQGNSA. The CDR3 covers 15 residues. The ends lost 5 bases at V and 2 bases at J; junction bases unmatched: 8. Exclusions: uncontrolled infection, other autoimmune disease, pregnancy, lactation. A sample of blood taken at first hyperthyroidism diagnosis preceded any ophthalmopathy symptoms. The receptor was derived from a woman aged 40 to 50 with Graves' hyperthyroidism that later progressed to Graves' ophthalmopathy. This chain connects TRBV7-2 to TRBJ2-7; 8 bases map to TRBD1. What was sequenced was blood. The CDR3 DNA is TGTGCCAGCAGCACCCCCGGGACAGGAGCCTACGAGCAGTACTTC. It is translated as CASSTPGTGAYEQYF. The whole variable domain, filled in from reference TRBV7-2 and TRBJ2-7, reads GAGVSQSPSNKVTEKGKDVELRCDPISGHTALYWYRQSLGQGLEFLIYFQGNSAPDKSGLPSDRFSAERTGGSVSTLTIQRTQQEDSAVYLCASSTPGTGAYEQYFGPGTRLTVT.